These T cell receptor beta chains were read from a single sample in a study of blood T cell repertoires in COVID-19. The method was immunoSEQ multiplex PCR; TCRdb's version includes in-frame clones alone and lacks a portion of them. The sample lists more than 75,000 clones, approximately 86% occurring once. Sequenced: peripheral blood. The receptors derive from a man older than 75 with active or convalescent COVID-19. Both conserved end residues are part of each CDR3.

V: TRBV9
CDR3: CASSAGTSVAYEQYF

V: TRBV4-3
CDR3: CASSQERMAGGSTDTQYF

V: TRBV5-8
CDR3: CASSLGGYSNQPQHF

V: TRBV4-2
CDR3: CASSQDGLAGGNGDTQYF

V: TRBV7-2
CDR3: CASSLGPDRDQHF

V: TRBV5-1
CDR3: CASSATSVSTDTQYF

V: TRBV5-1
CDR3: CASSVFSGDAYNEQFF

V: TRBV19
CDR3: CASRLTLNTGELFF

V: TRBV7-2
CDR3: CASSSTKEVGGGNTIYF

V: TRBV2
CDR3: CASTSGRIGEQYF

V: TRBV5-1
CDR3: CASSFQDFRGDTQYF

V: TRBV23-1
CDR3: CASSQPTGGSRGSGGEQFF

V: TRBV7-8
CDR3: CASSRGFVRKYTDTQYF

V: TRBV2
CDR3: CASSMTGRTTNEKLFF

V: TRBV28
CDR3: CASSGGQPQHF

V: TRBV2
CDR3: CASSPRTGGANTIYF

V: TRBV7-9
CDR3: CASSLGQGNEKLFF

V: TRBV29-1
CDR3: CSAQGAGTNEKLFF

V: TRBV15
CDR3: CATSRGGDSPLHF

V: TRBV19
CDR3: CASSIAIGGLAKNIQYF

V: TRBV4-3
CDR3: CASSQVSGPEQYF

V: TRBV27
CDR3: CASSLSTVGNYGYTF

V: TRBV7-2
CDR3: CASSWTSGTYEQYF

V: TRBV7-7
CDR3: CASSLLVGTGGGYTF

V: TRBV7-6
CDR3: CASSLGVAGTTSYEQYF

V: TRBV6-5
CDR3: CASRDRENYGYTF

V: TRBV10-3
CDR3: CAISESDGGASNEKLFF

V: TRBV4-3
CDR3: CASSQDFSVNNEQFF

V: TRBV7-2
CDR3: CASSLVAGVTYNEQFF

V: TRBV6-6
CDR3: CASSQSAVQETQYF

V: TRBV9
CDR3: CASSYSGTSGRNEQFF

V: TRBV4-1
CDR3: CASSRGQGLSEQFF

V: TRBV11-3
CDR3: CASSFRLQGREVLPYNEQFF

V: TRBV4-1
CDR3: CASSQDSRGTDTQYF

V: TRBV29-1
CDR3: CSVATSGGNIQYF

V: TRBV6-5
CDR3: CASSYSSRSNQPQHF

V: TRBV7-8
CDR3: CASSLDGRAYQPQHF

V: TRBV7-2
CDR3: CASSLHTSGETQYF

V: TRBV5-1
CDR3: CASTRTGTTPETQYF

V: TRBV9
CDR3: CASTSGRRGSTEAFF

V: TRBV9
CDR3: CASSVASGLLSYNEQFF

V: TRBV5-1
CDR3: CASSTGERTDTQYF

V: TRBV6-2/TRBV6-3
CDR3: CASSYAGLQGNEQFF

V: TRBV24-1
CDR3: CATSESTSGSVTDTQYF

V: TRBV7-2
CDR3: CASSFRRSNSPLHF

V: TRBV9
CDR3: CASSAHRGLGNTIYF

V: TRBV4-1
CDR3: CASSQRRGPGNQPQHF

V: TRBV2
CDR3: CASSETSAEQFF

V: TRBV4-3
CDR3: CASSQVSGQSYGYTF

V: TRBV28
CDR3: CASSSSGRNTGELFF

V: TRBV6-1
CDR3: CASSGPGTSGNWAYNEQFF

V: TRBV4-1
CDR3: CASSQESANQPQHF

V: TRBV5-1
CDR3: CASSYTGTAYNEQFF

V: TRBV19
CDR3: CASSIGLAGGMEQYF

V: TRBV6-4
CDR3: CASSMESGNTIYF

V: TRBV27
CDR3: CASRHREVQGRRDSYNEQFF

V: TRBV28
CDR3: CASGPRVQPQHF

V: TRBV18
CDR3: CASSPGTSGPYEQYF